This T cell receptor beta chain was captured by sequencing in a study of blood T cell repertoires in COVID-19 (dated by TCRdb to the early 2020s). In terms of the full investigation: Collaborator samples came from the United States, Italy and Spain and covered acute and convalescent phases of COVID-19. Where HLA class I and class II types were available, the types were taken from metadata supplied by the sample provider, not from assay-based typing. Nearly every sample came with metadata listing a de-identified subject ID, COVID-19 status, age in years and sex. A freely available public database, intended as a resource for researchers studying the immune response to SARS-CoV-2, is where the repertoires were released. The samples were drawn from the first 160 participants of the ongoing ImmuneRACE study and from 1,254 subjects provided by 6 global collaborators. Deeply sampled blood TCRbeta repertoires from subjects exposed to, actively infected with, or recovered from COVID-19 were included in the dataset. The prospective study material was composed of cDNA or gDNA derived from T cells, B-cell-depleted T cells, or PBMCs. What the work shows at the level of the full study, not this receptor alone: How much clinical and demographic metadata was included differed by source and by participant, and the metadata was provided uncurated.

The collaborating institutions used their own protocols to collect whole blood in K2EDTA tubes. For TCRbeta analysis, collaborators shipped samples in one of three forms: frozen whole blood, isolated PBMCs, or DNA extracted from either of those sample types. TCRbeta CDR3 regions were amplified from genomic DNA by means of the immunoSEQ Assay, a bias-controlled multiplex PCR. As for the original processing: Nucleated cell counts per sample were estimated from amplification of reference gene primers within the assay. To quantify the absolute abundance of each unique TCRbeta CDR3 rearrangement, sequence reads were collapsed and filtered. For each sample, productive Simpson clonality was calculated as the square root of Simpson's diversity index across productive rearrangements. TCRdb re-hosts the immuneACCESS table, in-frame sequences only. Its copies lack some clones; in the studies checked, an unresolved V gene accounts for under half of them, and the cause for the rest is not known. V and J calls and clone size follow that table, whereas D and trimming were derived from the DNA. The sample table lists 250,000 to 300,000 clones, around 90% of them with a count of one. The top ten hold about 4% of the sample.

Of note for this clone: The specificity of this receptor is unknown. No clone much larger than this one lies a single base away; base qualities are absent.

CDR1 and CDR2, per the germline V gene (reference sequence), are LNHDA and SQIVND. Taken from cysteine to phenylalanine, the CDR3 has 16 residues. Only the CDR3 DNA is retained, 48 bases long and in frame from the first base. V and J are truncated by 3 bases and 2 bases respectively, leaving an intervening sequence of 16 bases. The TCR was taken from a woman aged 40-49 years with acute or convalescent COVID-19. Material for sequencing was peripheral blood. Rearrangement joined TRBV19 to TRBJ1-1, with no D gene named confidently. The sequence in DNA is TGTGCCAGTAGTATTGGCGGGTTTGATGGAAACACTGAAGCTTTCTTT. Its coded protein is CASSIGGFDGNTEAFF.